The source of this T cell receptor (beta chain) is a study of blood T cell repertoires in COVID-19. Study details: PBMCs, B-cell-depleted T cells, or T cells provided the cDNA or gDNA that made up the material.

All enrollees were roughly 18 to 100 years old and from roughly 22 US areas. Donors in Cohort 3 counted as recovered after two negative PCRs, clearance, or symptom resolution. The germline V gene has CDR1 SGHDT and CDR2 YYEEEE. With 4 bases removed from V and 2 bases from J, the gap between germline ends came to 13 bases. The CDR3 runs 14 residues. Sequencing was performed with immunoSEQ multiplex PCR; in TCRdb, only in-frame clones are kept and a portion is missing. The table records about 140,000 clones, approximately 79% of them present only once. V is TRBV5-6 and J is TRBJ2-7; TRBD1 is a possible D gene (6 bases). Sequenced material: PBMCs or T cells enriched from blood (not recorded which). The receptor's source is a woman aged 50 to 60 who had recovered from COVID-19. The CDR3 region has the DNA TGTGCCAGCAGCCAGGGGCCTGAGGCCTACGAGCAGTACTTC. Its protein product is CASSQGPEAYEQYF.